These 14 T cell receptor beta chains were sequenced from one sample in a study of blood T cell repertoires in COVID-19. Clones were sequenced by immunoSEQ multiplex PCR, and TCRdb holds only the in-frame ones, with some missing. This table holds 250,000 to 350,000 clones, roughly 86% found once. Sequencing was carried out using PBMCs or T cells enriched from blood (not recorded which). The receptor source for this set is a woman in her 30s who had recovered from COVID-19.

The chain employs TRBV5-1 and TRBJ2-3; D not resolved. This CDR3 spans 17 amino acids. V lost 4 bases to trimming and J lost 2 bases, with 20 bases between them. Germline loops: CDR1 SGHRS, CDR2 YFSETQ. The CDR3 DNA reads TGCGCCAGCAGCCCTTCGGTGTACTCCGTCCACACAGATACGCAGTATTTT. Translation gives CASSPSVYSVHTDTQYF.

CDR3 loop: CASSETGLNEKLFF. CDR3 nucleotide sequence: TGTGCCAGCAGTGAGACAGGGTTAAATGAAAAACTGTTTTTT. The gene calls are TRBV28 and TRBJ1-4, with 7 bases identical to TRBD1. CDR3 size: 14 residues. CDR1 and CDR2 (germline): MDHEN, SYDVKM. J lost 5 bases, V lost 5 bases, and 5 bases had no gene match.

The chain carries TRBV19 and TRBJ2-7; D possibly corresponds to TRBD1 (5 bases). Deletions cut 3 bases from V and 1 base from J, with 10 bases between. Per germline, CDR1 LNHDA and CDR2 SQIVND (reference sequence). The CDR3 totals 14 residues. The CDR3: CASSIAQGSYEQYF. DNA for the CDR3: TGTGCCAGTAGTATTGCGCAGGGTTCCTACGAGCAGTACTTC.

V gene TRBV7-9 combines with J gene TRBJ2-3; D is ambiguous. This CDR3 has 12 amino acids. Germline-derived CDR1 and CDR2 are SEHNR and FQNEAQ (reference sequence). With 1 base removed from V and 6 bases from J, the gap between germline ends came to 5 bases. CDR3 loop: CASSLGPDTQYF. CDR3 DNA sequence: TGTGCCAGCAGCTTAGGGCCGGATACGCAGTATTTT.

This rearrangement joins TRBV4-2 to TRBJ2-7; 9 bases match TRBD2. The trim removed 0 bases at V and 2 bases at J, leaving 8 bases unmatched. Per germline, CDR1 LGHNA and CDR2 YNFKEQ. The CDR3 covers 17 residues. CDR3 nucleotide sequence: TGTGCCAGCAGCCAAGAAGGGTACGGCGGGGGGGCCTACGAGCAGTACTTC. This translates into CASSQEGYGGGAYEQYF.

The genes are TRBV7-3 and TRBJ2-2, with 11 bases fitting TRBD2. The CDR3 length is 16 residues. Trimming cost V 5 bases and J 4 bases; bases outside gene matches: 6. Germline-derived CDR1 and CDR2 are SGHTA and FQGTGA. CDR3 sequence reads: CASSLAGGGSTGELFF. CDR3 DNA sequence: TGTGCCAGCAGCCTAGCGGGGGGAGGTAGCACCGGGGAGCTGTTTTTT.

V usage is TRBV18 and J usage is TRBJ1-2; D unresolved. V dropped 6 bases and J dropped 5 bases, with 16 bases sitting between them. Germline V gene sequence: CDR1 KGHSH, CDR2 LQKENI. The CDR3 loop spans 14 amino acids. The CDR3 nucleotides read TGTGCCAGCTCCCCGGGAGGGTACGAGTATGGCTACACCTTC. This sequence encodes CASSPGGYEYGYTF.

This rearrangement joins TRBV5-6 to TRBJ1-1; the match to TRBD1 covers 7 bases. The CDR3 covers 14 residues. Germline lookup yields CDR1 SGHDT and CDR2 YYEEEE. V gave up 1 base and J gave up 4 bases; unmatched junction bases: 4. CDR3 sequence reads: CASSLFDRATEAFF. The DNA for the CDR3 is TGTGCCAGCAGCTTGTTCGACAGGGCCACTGAAGCTTTCTTT.

Here the CDR3 DNA reads TGTGCCAGCAGGAAGACAGGGACAACCACAACTAATGAAAAACTGTTTTTT. It translates to CASRKTGTTTTNEKLFF. The chain employs TRBV27 and TRBJ1-4; 7 bases are a match to TRBD1. With V trimmed by 6 bases and J by 0 bases, 10 bases remained unmatched. Germline values: CDR1 MNHEY, CDR2 SMNVEV (reference sequence). CDR3 length equals 17 residues.

The rearrangement uses TRBV7-9 and TRBJ1-4, with D perhaps TRBD1 (5 bases). Between the trimmed V and J ends, which lost 6 bases and 8 bases, there was a span of 22 bases. The length of the CDR3 is 16 residues. Germline loops: CDR1 SEHNR, CDR2 FQNEAQ (reference sequence). CDR3 bases: TGTGCCAGCAGTTATCCACTACAAGGGGCGGAAGAAAAACTGTTTTTT. Translated, it gives CASSYPLQGAEEKLFF. The variable domain in full, completed from reference TRBV7-9 and TRBJ1-4, reads DTGVSQNPRHKITKRGQNVTFRCDPISEHNRLYWYRQTLGQGPEFLTYFQNEAQLEKSRLLSDRFSAERPKGSFSTLEIQRTEQGDSAMYLCASSYPLQGAEEKLFFGSGTQLSVL.

The rearrangement links TRBV6-2 or TRBV6-3 to TRBJ2-3; 7 bases are shared with TRBD2. The V and J ends lost 6 bases and 1 base, in that order; junction bases with no gene match: 4. CDR1 is MNHEY and CDR2 is SVGEGT in the germline V gene. This CDR3 is built from 14 residues. CDR3 protein: CASSPRGGTDTQYF. The CDR3 DNA reads TGTGCCAGCAGCCCCCGGGGGGGCACAGATACGCAGTATTTT.

V gene TRBV15 combines with J gene TRBJ1-5; D is unclear. The CDR3 length is 17 residues. V gave up 0 bases and J gave up 0 bases, with 12 bases separating them. The germline CDR1 and CDR2 sequences are LNHNV and YYDKDF (reference sequence). In DNA form, the CDR3 reads TGTGCCACCAGCAGAGATCTCGGCGGTTATAGCAATCAGCCCCAGCATTTT. Translating it yields CATSRDLGGYSNQPQHF.

This chain uses TRBV5-1 with TRBJ2-5; tentative D call: TRBD1 (5 bases). V was pared by 0 bases and J by 4 bases, with 13 bases between. Germline V CDR1 and CDR2: SGHRS, YFSETQ. The CDR3 length is 15 residues. The CDR3 DNA is TGCGCCAGCAGCTTGGCAGGGATTGGTGGAGAGACCCAGTACTTC. This encodes CASSLAGIGGETQYF.

This sequence joins TRBV10-3 and TRBJ1-1, with a weak D call TRBD1 (6 bases). Trimming shortened V by 5 bases and J by 5 bases, and 12 bases separated the two germline ends. Germline-derived CDR1 and CDR2 are ENHRY and SYGVKD. The CDR3 length is 13 residues. CDR3 protein: CAISKDTGTEAFF. DNA of the CDR3: TGTGCCATCAGTAAAGATACAGGGACTGAAGCTTTCTTT.